One and the same sample provided the 29 T cell receptor beta chains below, sequenced in a study of blood T cell repertoires in COVID-19. Clones were read by immunoSEQ multiplex PCR, and TCRdb kept only the in-frame ones, dropping some. The sample has 200,000 to 300,000 clones; about 88% are singletons. The sequenced material came from peripheral blood. The receptors shown here come from a man aged 60-69 years who had recovered from COVID-19.

V is TRBV5-1 and J is TRBJ1-3; no definite D call. The V and J ends lost 4 bases and 2 bases respectively, with 10 bases between them. This CDR3 has 14 amino acids. CDR1 SGHRS and CDR2 YFSETQ come from the germline V gene. This chain's CDR3 is CASSAGLTGNTIYF. The CDR3 nucleotides read TGCGCCAGCAGCGCCGGGTTAACTGGAAACACCATATATTTT.

The rearrangement joins TRBV3-1 (or the pseudogene TRBV3-2) to TRBJ2-7; the match to TRBD2 covers 13 bases. Germline V gene sequence: CDR1 LGHDT, CDR2 YNNKEL (reference sequence). Trimming removed 8 bases from V and 2 bases from J; junction bases left unmatched: 0. This CDR3 comprises 13 residues. CDR3 in DNA: TGTGCCAGCGGGACTAGCGGGACCTACGAGCAGTACTTC. Protein sequence: CASGTSGTYEQYF.

This clone came up a few times. The J gene is TRBJ2-7, the V gene TRBV21-1; TRBD1 reflects the table's D call only, with no check against the DNA. TRBV21-1 constitutes a pseudogene. This CDR3 spans 15 amino acids. The CDR3 is CASSKGDRDSYEQYF. The DNA for the CDR3 is TGTGCCAGCAGCAAAGGAGACAGAGATTCCTACGAGCAGTACTTC.

The chain uses TRBV13 and TRBJ2-7; 9 bases are shared with TRBD1. CDR3 length: 16 residues. V was clipped by 0 bases and J by 2 bases; unmatched bases: 5. Germline loops: CDR1 PRHDT, CDR2 FYEKMQ (reference sequence). The CDR3 DNA is TGTGCCAGCAGCTTAGGACAGGGGGCGCAGACCTACGAGCAGTACTTC. Its protein product is CASSLGQGAQTYEQYF.

This clone was seen only a few times. The chain uses TRBV7-9 and TRBJ2-3; 7 nucleotides align to TRBD2. V lost 2 bases, J lost 2 bases, and 10 bases stayed unmatched. The CDR3 has 17 amino acids. Germline CDR1 is SEHNR and CDR2 is FQNEAQ (reference sequence). The CDR3 here is CASSLRGGGDYTDTQYF. As DNA, the CDR3 is TGTGCCAGCAGCTTAAGGGGCGGGGGTGACTACACAGATACGCAGTATTTT.

A few counts support this clone. The chain couples TRBV5-4 to TRBJ2-3, with TRBD1 identical over 9 bases. After removal of 0 bases from V and 6 bases from J, the junction contained 5 bases not matched to a gene. CDR3 size: 15 residues. The germline V gene has CDR1 SGHNT and CDR2 YYREEE (reference sequence). CDR3 sequence reads: CASSLGGTGRDTQYF. CDR3 bases: TGTGCCAGCAGCTTGGGTGGGACAGGGAGGGATACGCAGTATTTT.

The chain links TRBV24-1 to TRBJ2-7, with 10 positions matching TRBD1. V gave up 5 bases and J gave up 2 bases; unmatched junction bases: 5. From germline, CDR1 is KGHDR and CDR2 SFDVKD. The CDR3 is 15 amino acids. The CDR3 DNA sequence: TGTGCCACCAGTGTCAGGACAGGGGGGCCCTACGAGCAGTACTTC. Translated, it gives CATSVRTGGPYEQYF.

This clone was observed a handful of times. The chain joins TRBV4-1 to TRBJ1-6; the match to TRBD1 covers 11 bases. V lost 0 bases, J lost 10 bases, and 5 bases stayed unmatched. The length of the CDR3 is 16 residues. Germline CDR1 reads MGHRA; CDR2 reads YSYEKL. This chain's CDR3 is CASSQEGTGGYSPLHF. The DNA of the CDR3 is TGCGCCAGCAGCCAAGAAGGGACAGGGGGATACTCACCCCTCCACTTT.

The J gene is TRBJ2-6, the V gene TRBV5-1; 9 bases agree with TRBD2. The germline V gene has CDR1 SGHRS and CDR2 YFSETQ. J was trimmed by 2 bases and V by 4 bases; bases with no gene match: 16. The CDR3 runs 20 residues. The CDR3 region is CASSPARGGTSRAGANVLTF. CDR3 nucleotides: TGCGCCAGCAGCCCGGCCCGCGGGGGGACTAGCAGGGCTGGGGCCAACGTCCTGACTTTC.

The chain couples TRBV6-9 to TRBJ2-3; the D gene is possibly TRBD2 (6 bases). The CDR3 consists of 15 residues. V lost 3 bases, J lost 2 bases, and 12 bases lay in between. Germline CDR1 and CDR2: MNHGY and SVAAGI. CDR3 sequence reads: CASSYRGGATDTQYF. The CDR3 DNA is TGTGCCAGCAGTTACCGCGGCGGGGCCACAGATACGCAGTATTTT.

V and J are TRBV7-2 and TRBJ2-3; possibly TRBD1 for D (6 bases). Germline V gene sequence: CDR1 SGHTA, CDR2 FQGNSA. Trimming stripped 1 base from V and 1 base from J, with 18 bases between. The CDR3 consists of 18 residues. The CDR3 nucleotides read TGTGCCAGCAGCTTAGGGATCGCCCAGGGGTGGGGCACAGATACGCAGTATTTT. It codes for CASSLGIAQGWGTDTQYF.

The chain is built from TRBV29-1 and TRBJ1-2; D is undetermined. The CDR3 consists of 12 residues. Trimming left V 6 bases short and J 2 bases short, with 10 bases between. The V gene's germline CDR1 is SQVTM and CDR2 ANQGSEA. The CDR3 DNA reads as TGCAGCGTGTATCAGACAAACTATGGCTACACCTTC. Protein: CSVYQTNYGYTF.

Turning to this clone: Other nucleotide sequences from this sample produce the same CDR3. This chain joins TRBV13 and TRBJ1-2; 7 bases are shared with TRBD1. The germline V gene has CDR1 PRHDT and CDR2 FYEKMQ (reference sequence). V dropped 4 bases and J dropped 4; count of bases not matched to a gene: 3. This CDR3 comprises 13 residues. DNA of the CDR3: TGTGCCAGCAGCTCACAGGGGATCTATGGCTACACCTTC. Residues: CASSSQGIYGYTF.

The chain has TRBV19 and TRBJ2-5; tentative D call: TRBD2 (5 bases). V was clipped by 3 bases and J by 5 bases, with 10 bases between them. The CDR3 totals 13 residues. Per germline, CDR1 LNHDA and CDR2 SQIVND (reference sequence). CDR3 sequence reads: CASSIRRGETQYF. CDR3 coding DNA: TGTGCCAGTAGTATTAGGCGAGGGGAGACCCAGTACTTC. The entire variable domain, with the rest obtained from reference TRBV19 and TRBJ2-5, is as follows: DGGITQSPKYLFRKEGQNVTLSCEQNLNHDAMYWYRQDPGQGLRLIYYSQIVNDFQKGDIAEGYSVSREKKESFPLTVTSAQKNPTAFYLCASSIRRGETQYFGPGTRLLVL.

Note on this clone: The junction does not match germline at one end; this may be a read error. The CDR3: CASSIEAEGRIF. The CDR3 bases are TGTGCCAGTAGTATAGAAGCAGAGGGGAGGATCTTC. This chain links TRBV19 with TRBJ2-1; D is possibly TRBD2 (6 bases). From germline, CDR1 is LNHDA and CDR2 SQIVND (reference sequence). The CDR3 consists of 12 residues. Looking up the rest from reference TRBV19 and TRBJ2-1 gives the full variable domain: DGGITQSPKYLFRKEGQNVTLSCEQNLNHDAMYWYRQDPGQGLRLIYYSQIVNDFQKGDIAEGYSVSREKKESFPLTVTSAQKNPTAFYLCASSIEAEGRIFGPGTRLTVL.

The V gene is TRBV4-1, the J gene TRBJ1-4; D may be TRBD1 (5 bases). The germline V gene has CDR1 MGHRA and CDR2 YSYEKL. The CDR3 spans 16 residues. Trimming stripped 4 bases from V and 5 bases from J, with 17 bases between. The CDR3 loop reads CASSPFKGQQNEKLFF. CDR3 in DNA: TGCGCCAGCAGCCCCTTCAAGGGGCAGCAAAATGAAAAACTGTTTTTT.

The rearrangement links TRBV4-2 to TRBJ2-7, with D maybe TRBD2 (6 bases). V lost 0 bases and J 8 bases, leaving 14 bases between the germline ends. The germline V gene has CDR1 LGHNA and CDR2 YNFKEQ. The CDR3 loop spans 14 amino acids. The CDR3, as DNA: TGTGCCAGCAGCCAAGATCGTGGGAGGCCCAAGCAGTACTTC. It encodes CASSQDRGRPKQYF.

The chain combines TRBV7-9 with TRBJ1-1; a possible D gene is TRBD1 (5 bases). Germline CDR1 is SEHNR and CDR2 is FQNEAQ (reference sequence). The CDR3 is 14 amino acids. V lost 4 bases, J lost 4 bases, and 13 bases lay in between. The CDR3 nucleotides are TGTGCCAGCAGCTCCCAGGGATATACCACTGAAGCTTTCTTT. Protein sequence: CASSSQGYTTEAFF.

The chain carries TRBV18 and TRBJ2-1; TRBD2 agrees at 12 bases. CDR3 size: 16 residues. Trimming removed 2 bases from V and 5 bases from J; junction bases left unmatched: 4. CDR1 and CDR2 from the germline V gene are KGHSH and LQKENI. The CDR3 loop reads CASSPTSGGPNNEQFF. DNA of the CDR3: TGTGCCAGCTCACCAACTAGCGGGGGGCCCAACAATGAGCAGTTCTTC.

The chain recombines TRBV7-8 with TRBJ1-1; the D gene is possibly TRBD1 (6 bases). The CDR3 sequence is 12 residues long. In germline, CDR1 is SGHVS, CDR2 FQNEAQ. Trimming took off 5 bases at V and 6 bases at J, with 10 bases between the two ends. CDR3 sequence: CASSPGTPEAFF. The DNA of the CDR3 is TGTGCCAGCAGCCCAGGGACACCTGAAGCTTTCTTT.

The CDR3 nucleotides are TGTGCCAGCAGTCCCCGACAGGGAGCATCTACTCGAGGCTACACCTTC. Its protein is CASSPRQGASTRGYTF. The V gene is TRBV27, the J gene TRBJ1-2; 7 bases line up with TRBD1. Germline assignment: CDR1 MNHEY and CDR2 SMNVEV (reference sequence). The CDR3 is 16 amino acids. V dropped 5 bases and J dropped 8; count of bases not matched to a gene: 17.

The chain employs TRBV9 and TRBJ1-1; no definite D call. The CDR3 has 15 residues. The germline V gene encodes CDR1 SGDLS and CDR2 YYNGEE. Trimming cost V 0 bases and J 4 bases, with 13 bases left between them. The CDR3 region is CASSVGSGLSTEAFF. The CDR3 DNA is TGTGCCAGCAGCGTAGGGTCGGGTCTGAGCACTGAAGCTTTCTTT.

The chain couples TRBV11-2 to TRBJ2-3, with TRBD1 matching 7 bases. V dropped 5 bases and J dropped 3; count of bases not matched to a gene: 11. Per the germline V gene, CDR1 is SGHAT and CDR2 is FQNNGV. The CDR3 extends over 16 amino acids. The CDR3 reads CASSPLQGLQTDTQYF. The CDR3 coding sequence is TGTGCCAGCAGCCCGCTACAGGGGCTTCAGACAGATACGCAGTATTTT.

Turning to this clone: Germline and junction disagree at one end, which may indicate a read error. The V gene is TRBV3-1 (or the pseudogene TRBV3-2), the J gene TRBJ1-1, with 7 bases matching TRBD1. This CDR3 comprises 15 residues. The germline gives CDR1 LGHDT, CDR2 YNNKEL (reference sequence). CDR3 residues: CASSEDYHRGTEAFF. CDR3 sequence (DNA): TGTGCCAGCAGCGAAGACTACCACAGGGGTACTGAAGCTTTCTTT.

This sequence joins TRBV5-6 and TRBJ2-1, with TRBD2 matching 9 bases. Germline-derived CDR1 and CDR2 are SGHDT and YYEEEE. V shed 3 bases and J 4 bases; nucleotides not matched to a gene: 11. The CDR3 is 17 amino acids. This chain's CDR3 is CASSSPSSGTSYNEQFF. In nucleotides, the CDR3 is TGTGCCAGCAGCTCGCCCTCTAGCGGGACTTCATACAATGAGCAGTTCTTC.

This clone was observed a handful of times. J is TRBJ2-1 and V is TRBV19, with 12 bases matching TRBD2. The J segment lost 5 bases and the V segment lost 7 bases, leaving 6 bases of the junction unmatched. The CDR3 is made up of 15 amino acids. CDR1 and CDR2 from the germline V gene are LNHDA and SQIVND (reference sequence). CDR3 in DNA: TGTGCCAGTAATCCTAGCGGGGGGGCTAACAATGAGCAGTTCTTC. This codes for CASNPSGGANNEQFF.

The J gene is TRBJ2-1, the V gene TRBV5-5; D is unresolved. Trimming took off 2 bases at V and 2 bases at J, with 8 bases between the two ends. Looked up from germline, CDR1 is SGHKS and CDR2 is YYEKEE (reference sequence). CDR3 length: 14 residues. DNA for the CDR3: TGTGCCAGCAGCTTTGAGGCCGCCTACAATGAGCAGTTCTTC. Amino acids: CASSFEAAYNEQFF.

CDR3 residues: CASSQILDGLEEGSQETQYF. CDR3 sequence (DNA): TGTGCCAGCAGCCAAATTCTCGACGGACTAGAAGAGGGGTCCCAAGAGACCCAGTACTTC. J is TRBJ2-5 and V is TRBV4-2, with 7 bases identical to TRBD2. CDR1 is LGHNA and CDR2 is YNFKEQ in the germline V gene. The CDR3 runs to 20 residues. V lost 2 bases and J lost 1; bases outside the gene matches: 19.

The chain combines TRBV6-5 with TRBJ2-5; TRBD1 might be the D (6 bases). The CDR3 extends over 14 amino acids. Germline CDR1 reads MNHEY; CDR2 reads SVGAGI. The germline V and J ends were trimmed by 5 bases and 1 base, with 11 bases remaining between them. DNA for the CDR3: TGTGCCAGCAGTACCCACAGGGTCCAAGAGACCCAGTACTTC. Translated: CASSTHRVQETQYF.